Each of the 27 T cell receptor beta chains below was sequenced from the same sample in a study of type 1 regulatory T cells. Study conclusions and caveats: Compared with non-Tr1 cells, Tr1 cells showed a narrower TCR repertoire.

TCRdb reprocessed the reads with MiXCR, giving one entry per CDR3 protein. The profile covers about 71,000 distinct CDR3 sequences, with more than 20% appearing a single time and 8.3% taken by the ten largest. These receptors' antigens are unknown. Material for sequencing was cultured type 1 regulatory T (Tr1) cells, either the whole culture or a sorted fraction (not recorded which). These receptors were collected from a human donor in good health.

This clonotype occurred many times. The V gene is TRBV12-3 or TRBV12-4, the J gene TRBJ2-1; 7 nucleotides align to TRBD2. V lost 1 base and J lost 9; bases outside the gene matches: 9. There are 15 residues in the CDR3. The CDR3 loop reads CASSLGPWASGEQFF. DNA of the CDR3: TGTGCCAGCAGTTTAGGTCCCTGGGCTAGCGGTGAGCAGTTCTTC.

This clonotype has ten or more counts. CDR3 residues: CSAPGTSSEQYF. The CDR3 coding sequence is TGCAGTGCTCCAGGGACTAGCAGCGAGCAGTACTTC. V is TRBV20-1 and J is TRBJ2-7; 9 bases map to TRBD2. CDR3 length equals 12 residues. Germline lookup yields CDR1 DFQATT and CDR2 SNEGSKA (reference sequence). The V gene end was trimmed by 5 bases and the J gene end by 6 bases; junction bases not matched to a gene: 5.

V usage is TRBV7-2 and J usage is TRBJ2-1; either TRBD1 or TRBD2 may supply D (5 bases each). The CDR3 is 13 amino acids. V lost 8 bases to trimming and J lost 9 bases, with 17 bases between them. Germline V gene sequence: CDR1 SGHTA, CDR2 FQGNSA. The CDR3 nucleotides read TGTGCCAGCGTCCGTCGGGGCCGAGCTGAGCAGTTCTTC. It specifies CASVRRGRAEQFF.

This sequence joins TRBV5-1 and TRBJ2-3; perhaps TRBD1 as D (5 bases). V shed 4 bases and J shed 1 base, with 10 bases lying between them. This CDR3 is 14 amino acids long. Germline CDR1 and CDR2: SGHRS and YFSETQ. In DNA, the CDR3 is TGCGCCAGCAGCATAATACAGGGCACAGATACGCAGTATTTT. It is translated as CASSIIQGTDTQYF.

The V gene is TRBV5-1, the J gene TRBJ2-5, with D possibly matching TRBD2 (6 bases). V lost 3 bases and J 3 bases, leaving 12 bases between the germline ends. Germline CDR1 SGHRS, CDR2 YFSETQ. This CDR3 has 14 amino acids. CDR3 protein: CASSSPGVKETQYF. The CDR3, as DNA: TGCGCCAGCAGCTCCCCGGGAGTAAAAGAGACCCAGTACTTC.

This clonotype was detected only a few times. The rearrangement joins TRBV30 to TRBJ1-5; a weak D match, TRBD1 (6 bases). Germline V gene sequence: CDR1 GTSNPN, CDR2 SVGIG (reference sequence). V dropped 1 base and J dropped 4 bases, with 8 bases sitting between them. The CDR3 length is 13 residues. CDR3 loop: CAWSDRENQPQHF. The CDR3 DNA follows: TGTGCCTGGAGTGACAGGGAGAATCAGCCCCAGCATTTT.

A few counts support this clonotype. The rearrangement uses TRBV6-6 and TRBJ1-1, with 8 bases fitting TRBD1. Trimming took 7 bases from V and 3 from J; bases not matched to a gene: 10. Germline CDR1 MNHNY, CDR2 SVGAGI (reference sequence). The CDR3 consists of 15 residues. In nucleotides, the CDR3 is TGTGCCAGCAAAGACGCTCAGGGGGCGTACACTGAAGCTTTCTTT. Its protein is CASKDAQGAYTEAFF.

This sequence joins TRBV6-5 and TRBJ1-1, with D unresolved. Germline CDR1 reads MNHEY; CDR2 reads SVGAGI. Trimming took off 5 bases at V and 6 bases at J, with 13 bases between the two ends. The CDR3 extends over 13 amino acids. CDR3 loop: CASSRTIQAEAFF. CDR3 DNA: TGTGCCAGCAGTCGGACGATCCAGGCTGAAGCTTTCTTT.

The V gene is TRBV7-9, the J gene TRBJ2-3; TRBD2 matches 12 bases. The CDR3 is 13 residues long. Per germline, CDR1 SEHNR and CDR2 FQNEAQ (reference sequence). Losses at the gene ends were 8 bases for V and 6 bases for J; bases not matched to a gene: 3. In nucleotides, the CDR3 is TGTGCCAGCCGACTAGCGGGAGCGGATACGCAGTATTTT. Residues: CASRLAGADTQYF.

This clonotype was picked up a small number of times. V and J are TRBV7-2 and TRBJ2-1; 7 nucleotides match TRBD2. The CDR3 extends over 15 amino acids. Trimming removed 4 bases from V and 9 bases from J; junction bases left unmatched: 12. From germline, CDR1 is SGHTA and CDR2 FQGNSA. The CDR3 nucleotides read TGTGCCAGCAGCTCCCAGTTGCGGACTAGTGTTGAGCAGTTCTTC. Translating it yields CASSSQLRTSVEQFF.

The CDR3 DNA reads TGCAGTGCTAGGCGATGGGGGCGGGAAACCGGGGAGCTGTTTTTT. Amino acids: CSARRWGRETGELFF. The rearrangement joins TRBV20-1 to TRBJ2-2, with D possibly being TRBD1 or TRBD2 (6 bases each). Germline V gene data show CDR1 as DFQATT and CDR2 as SNEGSKA (reference sequence). The CDR3 has 15 amino acids. V dropped 3 bases and J dropped 5 bases, with 16 bases sitting between them.

J is TRBJ2-2 and V is TRBV25-1, with 12 bases aligning to TRBD2. CDR1 and CDR2 (germline): MGHDK, SYGVNS. The CDR3 spans 17 residues. V shed 1 base and J 5 bases; nucleotides not matched to a gene: 5. CDR3 sequence: CASSESMLAGGTGELFF. CDR3 nucleotide sequence: TGTGCCAGCAGTGAATCTATGCTAGCGGGAGGGACCGGGGAGCTGTTTTTT.

This clonotype has more than one count but fewer than ten. V gene TRBV20-1 combines with J gene TRBJ2-3; the D gene is possibly TRBD2 (5 bases). Trimming stripped 8 bases from V and 9 bases from J, with 18 bases between. In germline, CDR1 is DFQATT, CDR2 SNEGSKA (reference sequence). The CDR3 sequence is 12 residues long. CDR3 residues: CSPRRTLGTQYF. The CDR3, as DNA: TGCAGTCCACGCCGGACTTTGGGGACGCAGTATTTT.

The chain recombines TRBV20-1 with TRBJ2-7; 13 bases align to TRBD2. Trimming at V came to 6 bases and at J to 5 bases, leaving 7 bases not matched to a gene. The CDR3 is made up of 14 amino acids. CDR1 DFQATT and CDR2 SNEGSKA come from the germline V gene (reference sequence). The CDR3 here is CSAPRLAGGNEQYF. The CDR3 DNA sequence: TGCAGTGCCCCGAGACTAGCGGGAGGCAACGAGCAGTACTTC.

This clonotype has at least ten counts. The J gene is TRBJ2-7, the V gene TRBV20-1; TRBD2 aligns across 10 bases. V shed 2 bases and J 1 base; nucleotides not matched to a gene: 5. Germline V gives CDR1 DFQATT, CDR2 SNEGSKA (reference sequence). The CDR3 contains 15 residues. The CDR3: CSARRPSGSSYEQYF. The CDR3 DNA is TGCAGTGCTAGACGGCCTAGCGGGAGTTCCTACGAGCAGTACTTC.

The chain couples TRBV20-1 to TRBJ2-7; either TRBD1 or TRBD2 may fit D (5 bases each). In germline, CDR1 is DFQATT, CDR2 SNEGSKA (reference sequence). Trimming left V 0 bases short and J 5 bases short, with 17 bases between. This CDR3 spans 15 amino acids. CDR3 protein: CSARDPGPASHEQYF. CDR3 DNA: TGCAGTGCTAGAGACCCGGGGCCGGCATCGCACGAGCAGTACTTC.

This rearrangement joins TRBV11-2 to TRBJ2-4; 10 bases align to TRBD2. Per the germline V gene, CDR1 is SGHAT and CDR2 is FQNNGV. Trimming took 1 base from V and 12 from J; bases not matched to a gene: 6. This CDR3 contains 14 residues. CDR3 sequence reads: CASSLALAGVNQYF. In DNA, the CDR3 is TGTGCCAGCAGCTTAGCTCTAGCGGGAGTGAATCAGTACTTC.

J is TRBJ2-1 and V is TRBV29-1, with D possibly called TRBD1 or TRBD2 (6 bases each). The CDR3 spans 14 residues. Germline V gene lookup returns CDR1 SQVTM and CDR2 ANQGSEA. Trimming left V 6 bases short and J 0 bases short, with 12 bases between. The CDR3 DNA follows: TGCAGCGTAGGACAGACTAGCTCCTACAATGAGCAGTTCTTC. Protein product: CSVGQTSSYNEQFF.

This clonotype was picked up a small number of times. The V and J genes are TRBV20-1 and TRBJ1-1, with 8 bases matching TRBD1. V shed 1 base and J 6 bases; nucleotides not matched to a gene: 4. Germline CDR1 is DFQATT and CDR2 is SNEGSKA (reference sequence). This CDR3 contains 13 residues. The chain's CDR3 is CSARAQTGAEAFF. The CDR3 nucleotides read TGCAGTGCTAGAGCCCAGACAGGGGCTGAAGCTTTCTTT.

This clonotype was observed many times. V gene TRBV24-1 combines with J gene TRBJ2-3; D gene unclear. Germline loops: CDR1 KGHDR, CDR2 SFDVKD. The ends were cut back, 3 bases at V and 2 bases at J, with 11 bases in the middle. The CDR3 is made up of 15 amino acids. The CDR3, as DNA: TGTGCCACCAGTGATCTTGACTCGCACACAGATACGCAGTATTTT. Its protein is CATSDLDSHTDTQYF.

This clonotype was counted only a few times. The rearrangement uses TRBV20-1 and TRBJ2-7, with D possibly matching TRBD1 (5 bases). This CDR3 has 14 residues. The V end was cut by 1 base, the J end by 2 bases, with 12 bases between. Germline assignment: CDR1 DFQATT and CDR2 SNEGSKA (reference sequence). This CDR3 is CSARGGLEPYEQYF. The DNA for the CDR3 is TGCAGTGCTAGAGGGGGCCTCGAGCCCTACGAGCAGTACTTC.

This clonotype was seen only a few times. The chain recombines TRBV5-1 with TRBJ2-7; TRBD2 matches at 10 bases. Trimming took 0 bases from V and 7 from J; bases not matched to a gene: 10. This CDR3 contains 16 residues. Germline lookup yields CDR1 SGHRS and CDR2 YFSETQ. The CDR3 DNA sequence: TGCGCCAGCAGCTTGGGGATGCTAGCGGGAGCCAGGGAGCAGTACTTC. Translated: CASSLGMLAGAREQYF. The whole variable domain, remainder taken from reference TRBV5-1 and TRBJ2-7, is KAGVTQTPRYLIKTRGQQVTLSCSPISGHRSVSWYQQTPGQGLQFLFEYFSETQRNKGNFPGRFSGRQFSNSRSEMNVSTLELGDSALYLCASSLGMLAGAREQYFGPGTRLTVT.

The sample holds a few counts of this clonotype. The CDR3, as DNA: TGCGCCAGCAGCACTGAACAGGGGGCGGTTAAGGGCTACACCTTC. Its translation: CASSTEQGAVKGYTF. V usage is TRBV5-1 and J usage is TRBJ1-2; 9 nucleotides match TRBD1. This CDR3 spans 15 amino acids. Per germline, CDR1 SGHRS and CDR2 YFSETQ. V trimming: 4 bases; J trimming: 8 bases; junction bases outside the gene matches: 12.

The chain employs TRBV20-1 and TRBJ2-1, with 9 bases lining up with TRBD2. V lost 2 bases, J lost 3 bases, and 5 bases stayed unmatched. The CDR3 extends over 15 amino acids. Germline assignment: CDR1 DFQATT and CDR2 SNEGSKA (reference sequence). CDR3 in DNA: TGCAGTGCTAGACCCCGGACTAGCGTCTACAATGAGCAGTTCTTC. Amino acid sequence: CSARPRTSVYNEQFF.

The chain has TRBV5-4 and TRBJ2-3; 7 positions match TRBD2. CDR1 is SGHNT and CDR2 is YYREEE in the germline V gene (reference sequence). This CDR3 has 16 residues. The ends lost 4 bases at V and 0 bases at J; junction bases unmatched: 8. The CDR3 loop is CASSPKVGGSTDTQYF. The CDR3 DNA is TGTGCCAGCAGCCCTAAAGTCGGGGGGAGCACAGATACGCAGTATTTT.

The chain uses TRBV2 and TRBJ1-1; no definite D call. Germline CDR1 and CDR2: SNHLY and FYNNEI. The CDR3 covers 13 residues. Trimming cost V 5 bases and J 6 bases, with 13 bases left between them. CDR3 sequence (DNA): TGTGCCAGCAGTTTCGATATTGTGGCTGAAGCTTTCTTT. Translating gives CASSFDIVAEAFF.

The chain combines TRBV7-2 with TRBJ2-6; no reliable D call. CDR1 and CDR2 (germline): SGHTA, FQGNSA. Trimming removed 11 bases from V and 0 bases from J, with 11 bases in between. This CDR3 has 14 amino acids. CDR3 protein: CAVTLGSGANVLTF. CDR3 in DNA: TGTGCCGTTACTCTAGGCTCTGGGGCCAACGTCCTGACTTTC.